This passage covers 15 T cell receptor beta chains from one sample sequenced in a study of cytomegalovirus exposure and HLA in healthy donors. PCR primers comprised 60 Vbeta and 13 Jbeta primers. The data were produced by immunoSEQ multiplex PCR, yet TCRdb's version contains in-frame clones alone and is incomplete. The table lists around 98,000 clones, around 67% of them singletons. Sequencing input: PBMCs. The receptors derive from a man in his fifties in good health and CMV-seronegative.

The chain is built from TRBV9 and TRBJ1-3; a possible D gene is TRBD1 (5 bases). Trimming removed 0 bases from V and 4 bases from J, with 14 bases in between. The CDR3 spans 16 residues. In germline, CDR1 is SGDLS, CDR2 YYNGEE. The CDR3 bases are TGTGCCAGCAGCGTAGTAGGGGAGGTCTCCGGAAACACCATATATTTT. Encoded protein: CASSVVGEVSGNTIYF.

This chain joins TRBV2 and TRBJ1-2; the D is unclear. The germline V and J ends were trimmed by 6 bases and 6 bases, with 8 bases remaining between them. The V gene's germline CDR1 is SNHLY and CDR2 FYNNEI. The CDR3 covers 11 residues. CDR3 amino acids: CASRSLDGYTF. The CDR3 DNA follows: TGTGCCAGCAGGTCACTGGATGGCTACACCTTC.

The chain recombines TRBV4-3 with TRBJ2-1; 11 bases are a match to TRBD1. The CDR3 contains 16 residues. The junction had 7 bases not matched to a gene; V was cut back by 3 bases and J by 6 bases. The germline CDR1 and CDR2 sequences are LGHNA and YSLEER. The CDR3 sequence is CASSQRGQGAINEQFF. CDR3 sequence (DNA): TGCGCCAGCAGCCAGAGAGGACAGGGGGCCATCAATGAGCAGTTCTTC.

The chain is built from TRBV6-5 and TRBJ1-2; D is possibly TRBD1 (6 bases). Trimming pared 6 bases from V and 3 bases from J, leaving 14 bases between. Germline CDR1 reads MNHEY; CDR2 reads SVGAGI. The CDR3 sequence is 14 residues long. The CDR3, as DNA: TGTGCCAGCAGAACAGGGCCCCGGGACTATGGCTACACCTTC. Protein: CASRTGPRDYGYTF.

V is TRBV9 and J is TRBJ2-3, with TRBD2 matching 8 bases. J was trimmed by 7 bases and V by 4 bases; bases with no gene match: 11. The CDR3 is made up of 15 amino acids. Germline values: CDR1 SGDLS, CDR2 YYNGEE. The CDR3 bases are TGTGCCAGCAGCAACAGACTAGCGCCTATATATACGCAGTATTTT. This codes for CASSNRLAPIYTQYF.

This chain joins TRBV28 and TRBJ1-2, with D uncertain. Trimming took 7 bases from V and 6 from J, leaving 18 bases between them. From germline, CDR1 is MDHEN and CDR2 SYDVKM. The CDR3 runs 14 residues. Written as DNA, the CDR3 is TGTGCCAGCACCCCTGGGCATGGGTACGATGGCTACACCTTC. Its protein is CASTPGHGYDGYTF.

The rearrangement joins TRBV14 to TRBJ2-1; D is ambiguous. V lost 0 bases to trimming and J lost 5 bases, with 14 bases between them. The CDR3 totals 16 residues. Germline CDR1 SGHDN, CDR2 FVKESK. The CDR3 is CASSQEGRIAHNEQFF. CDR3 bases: TGTGCCAGCAGCCAAGAAGGTCGCATAGCCCACAATGAGCAGTTCTTC.

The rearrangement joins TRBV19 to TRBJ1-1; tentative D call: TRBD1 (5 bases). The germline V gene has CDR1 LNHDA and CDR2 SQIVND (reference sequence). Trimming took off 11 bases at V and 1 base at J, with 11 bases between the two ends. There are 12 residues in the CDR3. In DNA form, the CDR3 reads TGTGCCTGTGGGGCGGCGAACACTGAAGCTTTCTTT. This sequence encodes CACGAANTEAFF.

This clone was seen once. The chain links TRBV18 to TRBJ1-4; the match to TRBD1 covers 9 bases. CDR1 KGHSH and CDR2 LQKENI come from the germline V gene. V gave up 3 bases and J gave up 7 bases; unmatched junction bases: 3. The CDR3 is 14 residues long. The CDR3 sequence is CASSPGTGSEKLFF. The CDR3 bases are TGTGCCAGCTCACCGGGGACAGGGTCTGAAAAACTGTTTTTT.

The CDR3 here is CASSYSSDNYGYTF. The CDR3 DNA reads TGTGCCAGCAGCTACTCCAGCGATAACTATGGCTACACCTTC. The chain carries TRBV5-6 and TRBJ1-2; D gene ambiguous. CDR1 SGHDT and CDR2 YYEEEE come from the germline V gene. CDR3 length equals 14 residues. The V end lost 3 bases, the J end lost 1 base, and 10 bases lay between the germline ends.

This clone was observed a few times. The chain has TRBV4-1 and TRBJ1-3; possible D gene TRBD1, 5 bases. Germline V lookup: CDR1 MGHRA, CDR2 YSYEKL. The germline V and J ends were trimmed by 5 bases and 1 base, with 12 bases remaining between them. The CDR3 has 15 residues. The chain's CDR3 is CASSGRGMSGNTIYF. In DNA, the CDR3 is TGCGCCAGCAGCGGAAGGGGAATGTCTGGAAACACCATATATTTT.

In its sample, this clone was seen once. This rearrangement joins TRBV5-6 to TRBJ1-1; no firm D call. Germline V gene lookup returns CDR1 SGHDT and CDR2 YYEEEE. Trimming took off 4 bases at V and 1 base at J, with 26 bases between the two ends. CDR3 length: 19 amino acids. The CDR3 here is CASSLSPPRTRTENTEAFF. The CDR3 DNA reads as TGTGCCAGCAGCCTCTCCCCCCCGCGGACTCGTACAGAGAACACTGAAGCTTTCTTT.

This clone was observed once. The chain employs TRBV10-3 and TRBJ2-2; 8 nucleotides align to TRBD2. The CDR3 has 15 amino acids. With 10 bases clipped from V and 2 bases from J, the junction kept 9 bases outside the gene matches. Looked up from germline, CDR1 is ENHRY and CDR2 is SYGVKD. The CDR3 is CATRRRGVNTGELFF. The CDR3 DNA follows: TGTGCCACACGGCGGCGGGGGGTTAACACCGGGGAGCTGTTTTTT.

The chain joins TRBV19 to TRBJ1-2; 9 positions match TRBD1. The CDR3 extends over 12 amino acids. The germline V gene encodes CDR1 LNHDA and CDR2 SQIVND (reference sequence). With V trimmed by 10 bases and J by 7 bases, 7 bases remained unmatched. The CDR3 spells CATRDRESGYTF. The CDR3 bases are TGTGCCACCCGGGACAGGGAATCTGGCTACACCTTC.

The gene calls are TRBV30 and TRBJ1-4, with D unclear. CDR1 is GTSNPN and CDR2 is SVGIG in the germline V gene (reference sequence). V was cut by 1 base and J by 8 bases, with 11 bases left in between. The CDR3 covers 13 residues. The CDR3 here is CAWSDRGSEKLFF. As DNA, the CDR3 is TGTGCCTGGAGTGATCGAGGGTCGGAAAAACTGTTTTTT.